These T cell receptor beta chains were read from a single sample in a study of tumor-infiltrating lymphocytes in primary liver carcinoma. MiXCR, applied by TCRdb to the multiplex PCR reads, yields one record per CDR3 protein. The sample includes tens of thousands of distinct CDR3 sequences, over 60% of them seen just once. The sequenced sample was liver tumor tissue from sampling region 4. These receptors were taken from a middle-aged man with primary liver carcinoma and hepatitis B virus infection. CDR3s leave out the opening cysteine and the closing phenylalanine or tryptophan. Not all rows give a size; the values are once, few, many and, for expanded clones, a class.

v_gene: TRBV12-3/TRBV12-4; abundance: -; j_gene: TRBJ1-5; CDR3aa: VSNSGMGQPQH
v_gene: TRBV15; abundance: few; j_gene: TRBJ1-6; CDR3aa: ATSGNRDSQQH
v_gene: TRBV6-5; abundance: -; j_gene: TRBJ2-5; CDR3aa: ASSYSISGSPTQC
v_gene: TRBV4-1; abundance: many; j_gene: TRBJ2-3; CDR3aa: ASSQGSDRDADTQY
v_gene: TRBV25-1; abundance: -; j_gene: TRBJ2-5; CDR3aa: ASSDCDRVRPETQY
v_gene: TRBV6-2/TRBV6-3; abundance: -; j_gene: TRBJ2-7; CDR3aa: ASSWREHYNQY
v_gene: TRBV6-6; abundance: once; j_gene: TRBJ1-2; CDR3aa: ASSYSNYRGEGYT
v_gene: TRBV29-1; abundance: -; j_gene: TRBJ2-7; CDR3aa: SVSPGTYEPY
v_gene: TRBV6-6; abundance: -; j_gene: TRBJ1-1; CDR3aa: ASRPYTGDLAEAF
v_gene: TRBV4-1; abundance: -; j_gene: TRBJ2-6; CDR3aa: ASSQVGLAGLKAVETNVLT
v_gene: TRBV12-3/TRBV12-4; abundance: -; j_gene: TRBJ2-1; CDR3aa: ASILSGASYNERF
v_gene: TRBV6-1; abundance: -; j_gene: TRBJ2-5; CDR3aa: ASSYLRGPQETQY
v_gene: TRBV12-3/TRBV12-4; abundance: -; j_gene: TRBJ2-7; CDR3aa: TSSLGQGANYEQY
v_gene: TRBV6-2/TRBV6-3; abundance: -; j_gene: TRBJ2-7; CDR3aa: ASSYGFATEQY
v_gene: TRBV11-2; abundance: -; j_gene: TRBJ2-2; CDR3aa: ASSPSHEVIGKLF
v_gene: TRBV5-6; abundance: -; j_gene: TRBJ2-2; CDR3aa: ASSSGTGVRGELF
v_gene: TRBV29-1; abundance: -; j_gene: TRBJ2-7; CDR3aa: SARTGRTYEQY
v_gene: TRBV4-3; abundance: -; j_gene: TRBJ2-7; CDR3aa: TSSQDQETPYEQY
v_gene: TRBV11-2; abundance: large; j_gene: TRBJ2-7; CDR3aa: ASSLDLGGWEQY
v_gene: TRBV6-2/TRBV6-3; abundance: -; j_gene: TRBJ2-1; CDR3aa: ASSLHLGTSLGEQL
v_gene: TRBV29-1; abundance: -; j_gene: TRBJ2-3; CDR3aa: SVLSGRSTDTQY
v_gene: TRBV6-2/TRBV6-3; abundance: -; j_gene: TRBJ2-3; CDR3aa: ASSYLTRDTQY
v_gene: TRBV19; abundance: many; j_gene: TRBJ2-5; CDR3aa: ASTPRGGKETQY
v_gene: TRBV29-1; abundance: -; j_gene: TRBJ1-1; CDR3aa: SVTSGNTEAL
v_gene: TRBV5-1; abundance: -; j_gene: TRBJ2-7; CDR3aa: ASSSSRSYEQH
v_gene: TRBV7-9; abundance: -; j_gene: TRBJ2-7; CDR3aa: ATSLPQCVNVSY
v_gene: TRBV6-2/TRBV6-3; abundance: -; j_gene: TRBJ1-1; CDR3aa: VSSYRETEAF
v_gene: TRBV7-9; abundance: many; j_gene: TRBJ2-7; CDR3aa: ASSLAAISSYEQY
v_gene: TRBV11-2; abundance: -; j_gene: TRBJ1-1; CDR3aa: ASGPSRGLVSTEAF
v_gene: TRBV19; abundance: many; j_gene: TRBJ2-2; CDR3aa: ASREYGELF
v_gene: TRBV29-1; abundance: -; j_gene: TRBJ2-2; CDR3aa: SVVFQETTGELV
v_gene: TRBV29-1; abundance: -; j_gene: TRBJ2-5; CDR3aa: SVEDRQGAETQY
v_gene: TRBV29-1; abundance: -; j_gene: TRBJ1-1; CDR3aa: SVAPGWEMNTEAF
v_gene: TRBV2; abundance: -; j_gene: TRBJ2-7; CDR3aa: ASGENGAVSYEQC
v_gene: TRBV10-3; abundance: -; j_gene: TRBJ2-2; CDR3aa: AISELPGEGGRGLF
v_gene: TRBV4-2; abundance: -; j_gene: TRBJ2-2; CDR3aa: ASGPVAGGNTGELF
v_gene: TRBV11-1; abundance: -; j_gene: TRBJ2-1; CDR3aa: TSTPPPASGFSSYNEQF
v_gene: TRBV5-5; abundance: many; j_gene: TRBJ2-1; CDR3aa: ASSLEGPAYNEQF
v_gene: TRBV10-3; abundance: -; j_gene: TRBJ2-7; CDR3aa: AIRWESGEQY
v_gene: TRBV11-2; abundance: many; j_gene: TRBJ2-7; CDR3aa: ASSATIEQY
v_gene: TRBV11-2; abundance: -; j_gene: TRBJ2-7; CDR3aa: ANSPGGQYEQY
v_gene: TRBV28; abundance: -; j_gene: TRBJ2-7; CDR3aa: ASSLGPFNEQY
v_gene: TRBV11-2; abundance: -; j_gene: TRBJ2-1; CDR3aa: ASSQTPGGGNEQF
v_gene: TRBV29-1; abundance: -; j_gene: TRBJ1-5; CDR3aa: GVVGHINQPQH
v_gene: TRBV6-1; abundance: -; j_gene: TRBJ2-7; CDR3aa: ASSTGTSGSYEQY